The 12 T cell receptor beta chains reported below all come from one sample, sequenced in a study of EBV T-cell therapy then PD-1 blockade in nasopharyngeal carcinoma. Which antigens these TCRs recognize remains unknown. The protocol was immunoSEQ multiplex PCR, while the TCRdb copy is restricted to in-frame clones and leaves out a portion. The data hold roughly 20,000 clones, with around 84% observed a single time. Documented time point: 266 days after commencement of treatment, after nivolumab therapy. The treatment denotes: AdE1-LMPpoly-expanded autologous EBV-specific T-cell therapy followed by anti-PD-1 nivolumab. This specimen was CD8+ T cells from blood, taken at roughly day 250 from a patient whose treatment included autologous EBV-specific T cells and nivolumab. These receptors all come from a man aged 35 to 55 with nasopharyngeal carcinoma.

The V and J genes are TRBV2 and TRBJ2-2; D remains ambiguous. Deletions cut 7 bases from V and 0 bases from J, with 9 bases between. CDR3 length equals 14 residues. CDR1 is SNHLY, CDR2 FYNNEI, per germline. The chain's CDR3 is CASKSAPNTGELFF. The CDR3 nucleotides are TGTGCCAGCAAGTCGGCCCCGAACACCGGGGAGCTGTTTTTT. The whole variable domain, remainder taken from reference TRBV2 and TRBJ2-2, is EPEVTQTPSHQVTQMGQEVILRCVPISNHLYFYWYRQILGQKVEFLVSFYNNEISEKSEIFDDQFSVERPDGSNFTLKIRSTKLEDSAMYFCASKSAPNTGELFFGEGSRLTVL.

V is TRBV5-6 and J is TRBJ1-1; D gene ambiguous. Trimming pared 1 base from V and 2 bases from J, leaving 6 bases between. The CDR3 runs to 13 residues. Germline V gene sequence: CDR1 SGHDT, CDR2 YYEEEE. Here the CDR3 DNA reads TGTGCCAGCAGCTTGTGGGTTAACACTGAAGCTTTCTTT. Translating it yields CASSLWVNTEAFF.

The chain combines TRBV7-6 with TRBJ2-3; D is possibly TRBD1 (6 bases). Germline V CDR1 and CDR2: SGHVS, FNYEAQ. With 5 bases removed from V and 6 bases from J, the gap between germline ends came to 15 bases. CDR3 length: 14 amino acids. In nucleotides, the CDR3 is TGTGCCAGCAGCCCTACAGGGTTTGTGGATACGCAGTATTTT. Protein product: CASSPTGFVDTQYF.

The chain joins TRBV4-3 to TRBJ2-6, with D tentatively TRBD1 or TRBD2 (5 bases each). V was shortened by 0 bases and J by 2 bases, with 8 bases between the two germline ends. There are 16 residues in the CDR3. Germline V gives CDR1 LGHNA, CDR2 YSLEER. In nucleotides, the CDR3 is TGCGCCAGCAGCCAAGATGAGGGGACTGGGGCCAACGTCCTGACTTTC. Translating gives CASSQDEGTGANVLTF.

V usage is TRBV19 and J usage is TRBJ1-2, with D uncertain. V was cut by 1 base and J by 4 bases, with 10 bases left in between. This CDR3 region has 14 residues. Germline assignment: CDR1 LNHDA and CDR2 SQIVND (reference sequence). CDR3 loop: CASSIAGMGYGYTF. The CDR3 region has the DNA TGTGCCAGTAGTATAGCCGGTATGGGCTATGGCTACACCTTC.

V and J are TRBV9 and TRBJ1-2, with a possible D match to TRBD1 (5 bases). With 3 bases removed from V and 2 bases from J, the gap between germline ends came to 8 bases. CDR1 is SGDLS, CDR2 YYNGEE, per germline. The CDR3 extends over 13 amino acids. The CDR3 DNA reads TGTGCCAGCAGCGGAGAGGGGAACTATGGCTACACCTTC. Protein sequence: CASSGEGNYGYTF.

V usage is TRBV6-5 and J usage is TRBJ1-3; no definite D call. Germline V gives CDR1 MNHEY, CDR2 SVGAGI. The CDR3 length is 13 residues. V lost 7 bases to trimming and J lost 4 bases, with 11 bases between them. CDR3 coding DNA: TGTGCCAGCACCCGGGGAGCCGGAAACACCATATATTTT. Protein: CASTRGAGNTIYF.

The V and J genes are TRBV6-2 or TRBV6-3 and TRBJ1-4; 9 nucleotides line up with TRBD1. The V gene's germline CDR1 is MNHEY and CDR2 SVGEGT. This CDR3 is 14 amino acids long. The V and J ends lost 5 bases and 6 bases, in that order; junction bases with no gene match: 4. The CDR3 sequence is CASSGGDRDEKLFF. The DNA for the CDR3 is TGTGCCAGCAGTGGGGGGGACAGGGATGAAAAACTGTTTTTT.

This clone was found once. The V call is TRBV10-3, the J call TRBJ2-2; the D gene is possibly TRBD1 (5 bases). V lost 7 bases and J lost 0, with 9 bases in between. This CDR3 is built from 14 residues. Germline CDR1 is ENHRY and CDR2 is SYGVKD. The CDR3 coding sequence is TGTGCCATCACCAGGGAACCGAACACCGGGGAGCTGTTTTTT. Its translation is CAITREPNTGELFF.

This chain uses TRBV27 with TRBJ2-1; no reliable D call. The germline CDR1 and CDR2 sequences are MNHEY and SMNVEV (reference sequence). The CDR3 runs 15 residues. Deletions cut 0 bases from V and 3 bases from J, with 9 bases between. The CDR3 sequence is CASSLSGYGYNEQFF. For the CDR3, the DNA is TGTGCCAGCAGTTTATCTGGGTACGGCTACAATGAGCAGTTCTTC.

Comments on this clone: The identical CDR3 is also encoded by other nucleotide sequences in the sample. The chain couples TRBV18 to TRBJ2-2; D may be TRBD1 or TRBD2 (5 bases each). Germline-derived CDR1 and CDR2 are KGHSH and LQKENI. The V gene lost 3 bases and the J gene lost 5 bases, with 13 bases spanning the gap. This CDR3 has 15 residues. The CDR3 here is CASSPRDDSTGELFF. The DNA for the CDR3 is TGTGCCAGCTCACCCCGGGACGACTCTACCGGGGAGCTGTTTTTT. Based on the CDR3 plus reference TRBV18 and TRBJ2-2, the full variable domain is NAGVMQNPRHLVRRRGQEARLRCSPMKGHSHVYWYRQLPEEGLKFMVYLQKENIIDESGMPKERFSAEFPKEGPSILRIQQVVRGDSAAYFCASSPRDDSTGELFFGEGSRLTVL.

This clone appeared a few times. The genes are TRBV6-6 and TRBJ2-5; possibly TRBD2 for D (7 bases). Between the trimmed V and J ends, which lost 2 bases and 5 bases, there was a span of 18 bases. Germline V gene lookup returns CDR1 MNHNY and CDR2 SVGAGI (reference sequence). The CDR3 sequence is 16 residues long. The CDR3 protein is CASSYTLWGRGETQYF. The CDR3 coding sequence is TGTGCCAGCAGTTACACCCTCTGGGGGAGGGGGGAGACCCAGTACTTC.